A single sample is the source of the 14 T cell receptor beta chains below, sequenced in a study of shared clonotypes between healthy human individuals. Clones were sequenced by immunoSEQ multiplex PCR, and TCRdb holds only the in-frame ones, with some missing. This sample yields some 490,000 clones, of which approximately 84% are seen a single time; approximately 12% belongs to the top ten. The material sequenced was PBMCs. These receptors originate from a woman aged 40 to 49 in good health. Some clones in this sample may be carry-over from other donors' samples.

The CDR3 nucleotides read TGTGCCAGCAGCCCGAGTGGATTGGATGAGCAGTTCTTC. It specifies CASSPSGLDEQFF. This chain uses TRBV11-2 with TRBJ2-1; the D is unclear. Germline CDR1 and CDR2: SGHAT and FQNNGV. The germline V and J ends were trimmed by 5 bases and 8 bases, with 13 bases remaining between them. The CDR3 runs 13 residues. Variable domain in full (rest from reference TRBV11-2 and TRBJ2-1): EAGVAQSPRYKIIEKRQSVAFWCNPISGHATLYWYQQILGQGPKLLIQFQNNGVVDDSQLPKDRFSAERLKGVDSTLKIQPAKLEDSAVYLCASSPSGLDEQFFGPGTRLTVL.

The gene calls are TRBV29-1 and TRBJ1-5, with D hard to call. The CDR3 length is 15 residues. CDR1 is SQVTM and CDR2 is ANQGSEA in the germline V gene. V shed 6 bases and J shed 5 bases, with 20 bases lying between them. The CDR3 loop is CSVANRTIGHQPQHF. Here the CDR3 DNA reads TGCAGCGTAGCCAATAGGACTATCGGCCATCAGCCCCAGCATTTT. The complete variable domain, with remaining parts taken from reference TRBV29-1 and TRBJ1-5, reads SAVISQKPSRDICQRGTSLTIQCQVDSQVTMMFWYRQQPGQSLTLIATANQGSEATYESGFVIDKFPISRPNLTFSTLTVSNMSPEDSSIYLCSVANRTIGHQPQHFGDGTRLSIL.

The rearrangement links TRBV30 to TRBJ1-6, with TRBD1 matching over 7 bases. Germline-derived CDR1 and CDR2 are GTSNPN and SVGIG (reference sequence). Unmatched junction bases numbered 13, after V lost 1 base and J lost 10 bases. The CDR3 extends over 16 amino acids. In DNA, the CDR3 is TGTGCCTGGAGTGATGACAGGGTGGAACTTATGTCACCCCTCCACTTT. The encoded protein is CAWSDDRVELMSPLHF.

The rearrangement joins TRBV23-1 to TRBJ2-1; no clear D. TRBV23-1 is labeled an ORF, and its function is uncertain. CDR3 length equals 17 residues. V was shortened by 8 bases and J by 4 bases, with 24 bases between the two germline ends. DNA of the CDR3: TGCGCCAGCTCTACGACGGTAGCCGATTCTCGATACAATGAGCAGTTCTTC. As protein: CASSTTVADSRYNEQFF.

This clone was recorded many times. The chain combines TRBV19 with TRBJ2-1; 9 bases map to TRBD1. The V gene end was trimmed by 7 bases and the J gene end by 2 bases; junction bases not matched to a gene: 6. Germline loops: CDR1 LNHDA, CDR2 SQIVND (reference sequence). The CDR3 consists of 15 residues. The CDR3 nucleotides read TGTGCCAGTACGCCGGGACAGGGACCCTACAATGAGCAGTTCTTC. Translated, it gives CASTPGQGPYNEQFF. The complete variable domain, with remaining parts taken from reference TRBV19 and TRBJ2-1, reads DGGITQSPKYLFRKEGQNVTLSCEQNLNHDAMYWYRQDPGQGLRLIYYSQIVNDFQKGDIAEGYSVSREKKESFPLTVTSAQKNPTAFYLCASTPGQGPYNEQFFGPGTRLTVL.

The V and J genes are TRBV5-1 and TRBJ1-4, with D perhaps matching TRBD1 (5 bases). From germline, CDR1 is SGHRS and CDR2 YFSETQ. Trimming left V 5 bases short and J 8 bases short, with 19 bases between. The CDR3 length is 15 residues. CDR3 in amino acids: CASSLAGQWGEKLFF. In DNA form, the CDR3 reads TGCGCCAGCAGTCTCGCCGGGCAATGGGGCGAAAAACTGTTTTTT.

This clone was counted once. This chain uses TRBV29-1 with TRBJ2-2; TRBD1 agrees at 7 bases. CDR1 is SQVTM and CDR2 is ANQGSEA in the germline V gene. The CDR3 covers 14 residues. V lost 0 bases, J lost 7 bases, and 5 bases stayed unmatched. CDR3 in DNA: TGCAGCGTTGAAGAGATGACAGGGCACGGGGAGCTGTTTTTT. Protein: CSVEEMTGHGELFF.

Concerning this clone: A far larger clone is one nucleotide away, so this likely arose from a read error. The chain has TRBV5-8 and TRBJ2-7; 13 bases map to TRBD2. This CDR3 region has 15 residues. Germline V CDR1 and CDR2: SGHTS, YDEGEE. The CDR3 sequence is CASSLGLAGVSERYF. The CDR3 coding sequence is TGTGCCAGCAGCCTCGGACTAGCGGGAGTGAGCGAGCGGTACTTC. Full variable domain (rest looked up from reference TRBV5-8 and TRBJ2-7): EAGVTQSPTHLIKTRGQQATLRCSPISGHTSVYWYQQALGLGLQFLLWYDEGEERNRGNFPPRFSGRQFPNYSSELNVNALELEDSALYLCASSLGLAGVSERYFGPGTRLTVT.

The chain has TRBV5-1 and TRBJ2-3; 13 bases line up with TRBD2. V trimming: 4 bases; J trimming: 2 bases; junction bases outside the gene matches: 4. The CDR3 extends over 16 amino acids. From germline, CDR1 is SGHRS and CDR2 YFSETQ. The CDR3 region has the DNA TGCGCCAGCAGCAGGGGACTAGCGGGGTTCACAGATACGCAGTATTTT. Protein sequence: CASSRGLAGFTDTQYF.

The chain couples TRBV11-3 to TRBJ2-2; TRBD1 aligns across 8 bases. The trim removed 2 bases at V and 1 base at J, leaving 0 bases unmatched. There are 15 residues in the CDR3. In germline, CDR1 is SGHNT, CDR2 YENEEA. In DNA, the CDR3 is TGTGCCAGCAGCTTAACAGGGGGGAACACCGGGGAGCTGTTTTTT. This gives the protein CASSLTGGNTGELFF. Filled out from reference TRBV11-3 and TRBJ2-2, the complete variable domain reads EAGVVQSPRYKIIEKKQPVAFWCNPISGHNTLYWYLQNLGQGPELLIRYENEEAVDDSQLPKDRFSAERLKGVDSTLKIQPAELGDSAVYLCASSLTGGNTGELFFGEGSRLTVL.

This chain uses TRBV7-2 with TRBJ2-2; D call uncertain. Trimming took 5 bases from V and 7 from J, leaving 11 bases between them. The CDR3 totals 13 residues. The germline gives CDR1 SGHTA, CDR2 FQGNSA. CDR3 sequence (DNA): TGTGCCAGCAGCCCCGAGGTGGGCGGGGAGCTGTTTTTT. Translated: CASSPEVGGELFF.

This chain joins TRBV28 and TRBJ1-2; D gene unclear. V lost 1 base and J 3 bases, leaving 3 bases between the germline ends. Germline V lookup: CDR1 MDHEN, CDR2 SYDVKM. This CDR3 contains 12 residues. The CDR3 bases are TGTGCCAGCAGTTTATATGACTATGGCTACACCTTC. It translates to CASSLYDYGYTF.

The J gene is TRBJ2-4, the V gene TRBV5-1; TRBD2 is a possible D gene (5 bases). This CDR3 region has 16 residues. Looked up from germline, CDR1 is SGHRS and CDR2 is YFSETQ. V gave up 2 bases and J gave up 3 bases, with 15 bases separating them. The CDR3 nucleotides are TGCGCCAGCAGCTTTGGCGACTATAGGAGCAAAAACATTCAGTACTTC. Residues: CASSFGDYRSKNIQYF.

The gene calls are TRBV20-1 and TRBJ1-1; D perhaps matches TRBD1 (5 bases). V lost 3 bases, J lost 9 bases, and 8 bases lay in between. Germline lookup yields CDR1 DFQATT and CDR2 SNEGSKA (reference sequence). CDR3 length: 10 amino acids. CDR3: CSARGQKAFF. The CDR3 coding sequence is TGCAGTGCTAGGGGGCAGAAAGCTTTCTTT.